What follows are 27 T cell receptor beta chains derived from one specimen sequenced in a study of cytomegalovirus exposure and HLA in healthy donors. It was with 60 Vbeta and 13 Jbeta primers that the PCR ran. Sequencing used immunoSEQ multiplex PCR; TCRdb keeps in-frame clones, though not all of them. The data contain about 120,000 clones, around 75% of them singletons. The sample consisted of PBMCs. The receptor set was obtained from a woman between 45 and 65 years old in good health and CMV-seronegative.

In its sample, this clone was seen a few times. This chain links TRBV5-1 with TRBJ1-2; 7 bases fit TRBD1. Germline V lookup: CDR1 SGHRS, CDR2 YFSETQ. The CDR3 runs 15 residues. Trimming at V came to 4 bases and at J to 4 bases, leaving 10 bases not matched to a gene. Here the CDR3 DNA reads TGCGCCAGCAGCGACAAACCCGGGACAGCCTATGGCTACACCTTC. Protein: CASSDKPGTAYGYTF.

This clone was detected only once. The chain joins TRBV6-5 to TRBJ2-3; TRBD2 agrees at 9 bases. The CDR3 runs to 16 residues. The junction had 11 bases not matched to a gene; V was cut back by 2 bases and J by 8 bases. The germline V gene has CDR1 MNHEY and CDR2 SVGAGI. CDR3 protein: CASSYGVSGSPSTQYF. In DNA form, the CDR3 reads TGTGCCAGCAGTTACGGTGTTAGCGGGAGCCCCAGTACGCAGTATTTT.

The chain employs TRBV7-6 and TRBJ2-7; TRBD2 agrees at 11 bases. There are 17 residues in the CDR3. Germline V CDR1 and CDR2: SGHVS, FNYEAQ. Unmatched junction bases numbered 7, after V lost 0 bases and J lost 3 bases. CDR3 coding DNA: TGTGCCAGCAGCTTAGCTAGCGGGAGGGGTAGCGTCTACGAGCAGTACTTC. This codes for CASSLASGRGSVYEQYF.

This clone occurred a few times. CDR3 amino acids: CASSPTVIRDRVNNEQFF. CDR3 coding DNA: TGTGCCAGCAGTCCAACCGTAATCCGGGACAGGGTGAACAATGAGCAGTTCTTC. The chain recombines TRBV28 with TRBJ2-1, with 9 bases aligning to TRBD1. Trimming cost V 5 bases and J 5 bases; bases outside gene matches: 16. The CDR3 sequence is 18 residues long. Germline values: CDR1 MDHEN, CDR2 SYDVKM.

The rearrangement joins TRBV7-2 to TRBJ2-3, with D hard to call. CDR3 size: 14 residues. CDR1 and CDR2 from the germline V gene are SGHTA and FQGNSA. V was cut by 0 bases and J by 6 bases, with 10 bases left in between. The CDR3 coding sequence is TGTGCCAGCAGCTTAGCTTGGCAAATGGATACGCAGTATTTT. The encoded protein is CASSLAWQMDTQYF.

The genes are TRBV19 and TRBJ2-5, with TRBD1 identical over 9 bases. The CDR3 covers 16 residues. Germline V lookup: CDR1 LNHDA, CDR2 SQIVND (reference sequence). After removal of 6 bases from V and 10 bases from J, the junction contained 18 bases not matched to a gene. The CDR3 sequence is CASSSGTGRRDLIQYF. In DNA, the CDR3 is TGTGCCAGTAGCAGTGGGACAGGGAGAAGGGACCTAATCCAGTACTTC.

CDR3 in DNA: TGTGCCAGCAGCTTACTGTTGGACAAAAATCAGCCCCAGCATTTT. This translates into CASSLLLDKNQPQHF. The gene calls are TRBV7-2 and TRBJ1-5; D perhaps matches TRBD1 (5 bases). Trimming pared 2 bases from V and 4 bases from J, leaving 12 bases between. This CDR3 comprises 15 residues. Germline values: CDR1 SGHTA, CDR2 FQGNSA.

A single count supports this clone. As DNA, the CDR3 is TGTGCCAGCAGAAGTACAGCTCAGCAGTACTTC. The encoded protein is CASRSTAQQYF. The chain recombines TRBV6-5 with TRBJ2-7; no reliable D call. V gave up 6 bases and J gave up 8 bases, with 11 bases separating them. Germline V gene lookup returns CDR1 MNHEY and CDR2 SVGAGI. This CDR3 has 11 amino acids.

Only a few counts were recorded for this clone. The J gene is TRBJ1-3, the V gene TRBV11-2; 8 positions agree with TRBD1. The CDR3 covers 15 residues. Germline V gene sequence: CDR1 SGHAT, CDR2 FQNNGV. The V gene end was trimmed by 4 bases and the J gene end by 4 bases; junction bases not matched to a gene: 6. For the CDR3, the DNA is TGTGCCAGCAGCTCTCAGGGGGCGGCGGGAAACACCATATATTTT. Its protein product is CASSSQGAAGNTIYF.

This clone has a single count. The CDR3 loop reads CASSLAGFRGSPLHF. The CDR3 DNA sequence: TGCGCCAGCAGCTTGGCGGGTTTTCGGGGTTCACCCCTCCACTTT. The chain carries TRBV5-1 and TRBJ1-6; D gene ambiguous. CDR3 length equals 15 residues. Per germline, CDR1 SGHRS and CDR2 YFSETQ. Trimming shortened V by 0 bases and J by 9 bases, and 13 bases separated the two germline ends. Full variable domain (remainder filled in from reference TRBV5-1 and TRBJ1-6): KAGVTQTPRYLIKTRGQQVTLSCSPISGHRSVSWYQQTPGQGLQFLFEYFSETQRNKGNFPGRFSGRQFSNSRSEMNVSTLELGDSALYLCASSLAGFRGSPLHFGNGTRLTVT.

The chain has TRBV11-1 and TRBJ2-3; 7 bases agree with TRBD1. The V gene's germline CDR1 is SGHAT and CDR2 FQDESV (reference sequence). The CDR3 contains 16 residues. The ends lost 1 base at V and 2 bases at J; junction bases unmatched: 6. In nucleotides, the CDR3 is TGTGCCAGCAGCTTAGAGACAGGGTTACCCACAGATACGCAGTATTTT. Translating it yields CASSLETGLPTDTQYF.

This chain connects TRBV6-4 to TRBJ2-2; D perhaps matches TRBD1 (6 bases). Germline-derived CDR1 and CDR2 are MRHNA and SNTAGT. The CDR3 runs to 15 residues. V gave up 5 bases and J gave up 6 bases, with 16 bases separating them. The CDR3 DNA reads TGTGCCAGCAGTCGACAGGATCAGGGCTCCGGGGAGCTGTTTTTT. It encodes CASSRQDQGSGELFF.

The rearrangement links TRBV18 to TRBJ2-7; 11 nucleotides align to TRBD2. Germline V lookup: CDR1 KGHSH, CDR2 LQKENI. The CDR3 contains 15 residues. V gave up 2 bases and J gave up 4 bases; unmatched junction bases: 4. The CDR3 reads CASSPFGTSGYEQYF. The CDR3, as DNA: TGTGCCAGCTCACCATTCGGGACTAGCGGATACGAGCAGTACTTC.

This clone has just one count. The CDR3 protein is CASSSSTGTDTQYF. CDR3 DNA sequence: TGTGCCAGCAGCTCATCGACAGGGACAGATACGCAGTATTTT. V and J are TRBV7-2 and TRBJ2-3, with TRBD1 matching 7 bases. Germline V lookup: CDR1 SGHTA, CDR2 FQGNSA. The CDR3 is 14 residues long. Trimming removed 4 bases from V and 3 bases from J; junction bases left unmatched: 4.

The chain has TRBV7-3 and TRBJ2-3, with D perhaps TRBD1 (5 bases). CDR3 length equals 15 residues. Germline lookup yields CDR1 SGHTA and CDR2 FQGTGA. Trimming removed 1 base from V and 4 bases from J, with 12 bases in between. Written as DNA, the CDR3 is TGTGCCAGCAGCTTAATGGGGCAGGGTGCAGATACGCAGTATTTT. This translates into CASSLMGQGADTQYF.

The rearrangement uses TRBV27 and TRBJ2-7; 8 nucleotides agree with TRBD1. This CDR3 spans 15 amino acids. Germline V gene sequence: CDR1 MNHEY, CDR2 SMNVEV (reference sequence). V lost 2 bases and J lost 2; bases outside the gene matches: 5. CDR3 region: CASSLVPTGAYEQYF. In DNA form, the CDR3 reads TGTGCCAGCAGTTTAGTCCCGACAGGGGCCTACGAGCAGTACTTC.

V and J are TRBV29-1 and TRBJ2-3; 9 nucleotides match TRBD2. The V and J ends lost 0 bases and 1 base, in that order; junction bases with no gene match: 2. The CDR3 runs to 15 residues. Germline lookup yields CDR1 SQVTM and CDR2 ANQGSEA. The DNA of the CDR3 is TGCAGCGTTGAAGATGCGGGAGGGGGCACAGATACGCAGTATTTT. Translated, it gives CSVEDAGGGTDTQYF.

The gene calls are TRBV6-1 and TRBJ1-5; no reliable D call. V was shortened by 0 bases and J by 6 bases, with 12 bases between the two germline ends. The CDR3 runs 15 residues. CDR1 is MNHNS, CDR2 SASEGT, per germline. CDR3 bases: TGTGCCAGCAGTGAAGCTTTGAGGAACTTTCAGCCCCAGCATTTT. Its protein product is CASSEALRNFQPQHF.

A note on this clone: A junction boundary mismatches the germline segment, possibly from a read error. Other nucleotide sequences in the sample specify the same CDR3. The chain carries TRBV27 and TRBJ2-7; 7 bases map to TRBD1. Germline values: CDR1 MNHEY, CDR2 SMNVEV (reference sequence). This CDR3 region has 15 residues. The CDR3 DNA reads TGTGCCAGCAAGAAGGGCTCGACAGGGAGTTACGAGCAGTACTTT. Its protein is CASKKGSTGSYEQYF.

V usage is TRBV6-4 and J usage is TRBJ2-2; TRBD2 matches 10 bases. Germline CDR1 and CDR2: MRHNA and SNTAGT. This CDR3 region has 14 residues. V lost 4 bases to trimming and J lost 5 bases; unmatched junction nucleotides: 1. The CDR3 coding sequence is TGTGCCAGCAGTGTAGCGGGAGGAACCGGGGAGCTGTTTTTT. This translates into CASSVAGGTGELFF.

The sample holds a few counts of this clone. The chain joins TRBV4-3 to TRBJ1-1; D gene unclear. CDR1 and CDR2 from the germline V gene are LGHNA and YSLEER. The CDR3 is 15 amino acids. Trimming cost V 1 base and J 1 base, with 10 bases left between them. CDR3 sequence reads: CASSQVGKRNTEAFF. In DNA form, the CDR3 reads TGCGCCAGCAGCCAAGTTGGTAAGAGGAACACTGAAGCTTTCTTT.

The genes are TRBV27 and TRBJ2-5, with a tentative D call TRBD2 (6 bases). The DNA matches TRBJ2-7 better at its end, which makes the J call doubtful. This CDR3 comprises 14 residues. The germline gives CDR1 MNHEY, CDR2 SMNVEV (reference sequence). Here the CDR3 DNA reads TGTGCCAGCAGCGACGCGGGATTCTCCTACGAGCAGTACTTC. Protein sequence: CASSDAGFSYEQYF.

This chain links TRBV11-1 with TRBJ2-5; no firm D call. The CDR3 extends over 13 amino acids. Germline V CDR1 and CDR2: SGHAT, FQDESV (reference sequence). V lost 5 bases and J 0 bases, leaving 7 bases between the germline ends. The CDR3 region has the DNA TGTGCCAGCAGCGTGGAGTACCAAGAGACCCAGTACTTC. Its protein is CASSVEYQETQYF.

CDR3: CAISGQGNEQFF. For the CDR3, the DNA is TGTGCCATCAGTGGACAGGGTAATGAGCAGTTCTTC. This chain connects TRBV10-3 to TRBJ2-1; 7 bases align to TRBD1. The trim removed 4 bases at V and 7 bases at J, leaving 1 base unmatched. Looked up from germline, CDR1 is ENHRY and CDR2 is SYGVKD. There are 12 residues in the CDR3.

The chain uses TRBV4-3 and TRBJ2-7; D is unresolved. V gave up 2 bases and J gave up 3 bases, with 8 bases separating them. The germline V gene encodes CDR1 LGHNA and CDR2 YSLEER. The CDR3 contains 13 residues. The CDR3 is CASSQFFGYEQYF. The CDR3 DNA reads TGCGCCAGCAGCCAATTTTTCGGCTACGAGCAGTACTTC.

The genes are TRBV11-3 and TRBJ2-7, with D uncertain. The length of the CDR3 is 15 residues. Trimming took off 5 bases at V and 0 bases at J, with 14 bases between the two ends. Germline CDR1 SGHNT, CDR2 YENEEA. CDR3 loop: CASSPLSRRSYEQYF. Here the CDR3 DNA reads TGTGCCAGCAGCCCACTAAGCAGACGCTCCTACGAGCAGTACTTC.

The gene calls are TRBV28 and TRBJ2-7, with a possible D match to TRBD1 (6 bases). This CDR3 spans 15 amino acids. V shed 5 bases and J shed 2 bases, with 16 bases lying between them. Germline CDR1 is MDHEN and CDR2 is SYDVKM. The CDR3 DNA sequence: TGTGCCAGCAGTCTACCCCCGGGACACCCCTACGAGCAGTACTTC. Residues: CASSLPPGHPYEQYF.